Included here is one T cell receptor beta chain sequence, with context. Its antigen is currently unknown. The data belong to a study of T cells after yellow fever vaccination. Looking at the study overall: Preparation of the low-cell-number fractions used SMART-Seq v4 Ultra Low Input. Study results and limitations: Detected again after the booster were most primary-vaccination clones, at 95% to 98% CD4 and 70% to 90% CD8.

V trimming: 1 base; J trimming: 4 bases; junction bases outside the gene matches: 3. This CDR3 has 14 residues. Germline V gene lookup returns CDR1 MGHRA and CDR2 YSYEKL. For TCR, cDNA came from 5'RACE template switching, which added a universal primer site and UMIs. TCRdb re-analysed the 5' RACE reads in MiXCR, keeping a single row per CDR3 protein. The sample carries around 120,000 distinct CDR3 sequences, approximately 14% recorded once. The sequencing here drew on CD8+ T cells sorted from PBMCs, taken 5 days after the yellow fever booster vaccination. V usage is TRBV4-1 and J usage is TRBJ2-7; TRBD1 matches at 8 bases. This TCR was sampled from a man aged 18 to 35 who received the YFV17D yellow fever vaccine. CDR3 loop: CASSQGRQGYEQYF. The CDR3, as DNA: TGCGCCAGCAGCCAAGGTAGACAGGGGTACGAGCAGTACTTC.